Described below is a single TCR beta chain sequence and its context. Within the sample, other DNA sequences also encode this same CDR3. This CDR3 contains 13 residues. The V end lost 3 bases, the J end lost 7 bases, and 12 bases lay between the germline ends. Looked up from germline, CDR1 is MNHEY and CDR2 is SMNVEV (reference sequence). Here immunoSEQ multiplex PCR was the method, and the copy in TCRdb shows in-frame clones only, minus some. Of over 150,000 clones detected, around 94% appear once; the ten largest clones hold 14%. The source of the sample is a study of control samples from healthy donors and cancer patients.

The sequenced sample was PBMCs. This TCR came from a man aged 60-69 years with colorectal cancer. The rearrangement links TRBV27 to TRBJ1-2, with D possibly matching TRBD1 (5 bases). The CDR3 reads CASSFGQGGGYTF. CDR3 nucleotides: TGTGCCAGCAGTTTCGGGCAGGGCGGTGGCTACACCTTC.